One and the same sample provided the 22 T cell receptor beta chains below, sequenced in a study of graft-versus-host responses after intestinal transplantation (dated by TCRdb to 2020 to 2023). Libraries were built with the immunoSEQ multiplex PCR assay. The table was pulled from immuneACCESS by TCRdb, which kept in-frame rearrangements only. Such tables lose some clones; where checked, under half of the loss comes from unresolved V genes, and the rest has no known cause. A total of some 4,700 clones appear in this sample, roughly 30% of them only once. In total, the top ten clones hold 24% of the sample. According to the study, the label for this sample's time point signals: cells obtained before transplantation from donor or recipient. In mixed lymphocyte reactions, some 200,000 CFSE-labeled pre-transplant responders were plated with some 200,000 irradiated violet-dye-labeled stimulators and cultured for 5 to 6 days.

This material consisted of alloreactive CD8+ T cells from a mixed lymphocyte reaction culture, taken before transplantation. Explained via the paper, the cell subset or site label denotes: CFSE-low proliferating T cells sorted from roughly six-day pre-transplant mixed lymphocyte reaction (GvH or HvG direction). These receptors were taken from a human patient who was an organ donor for intestinal transplantation.

The V and J genes are TRBV5-6 and TRBJ2-1; D not resolved. Germline CDR1 is SGHDT and CDR2 is YYEEEE. V lost 4 bases and J 9 bases, leaving 17 bases between the germline ends. The CDR3 runs 14 residues. The CDR3 DNA follows: TGTGCCAGCAGCCTGATTACGACTGGAAGTGAGCAGTTCTTC. Translating gives CASSLITTGSEQFF.

The genes are TRBV4-3 and TRBJ1-3; 8 bases agree with TRBD1. Germline V CDR1 and CDR2: LGHNA, YSLEER. V was pared by 0 bases and J by 0 bases, with 7 bases of the junction left unmatched. The CDR3 length is 18 residues. CDR3 sequence (DNA): TGCGCCAGCAGCCAAGACCCAGGGGGCCTTTTCTCTGGAAACACCATATATTTT. Translation: CASSQDPGGLFSGNTIYF.

The chain joins TRBV19 to TRBJ1-1; D call uncertain. The CDR3 covers 14 residues. Germline V lookup: CDR1 LNHDA, CDR2 SQIVND (reference sequence). The germline V and J ends were trimmed by 3 bases and 4 bases, with 12 bases remaining between them. As DNA, the CDR3 is TGTGCCAGTAGTATGAATTGGGGAGGCACTGAAGCTTTCTTT. Translating it yields CASSMNWGGTEAFF. The full variable domain, its missing parts supplied by reference TRBV19 and TRBJ1-1, is DGGITQSPKYLFRKEGQNVTLSCEQNLNHDAMYWYRQDPGQGLRLIYYSQIVNDFQKGDIAEGYSVSREKKESFPLTVTSAQKNPTAFYLCASSMNWGGTEAFFGQGTRLTVV.

The CDR3 DNA reads TGTGCCAGCAGCTTAGAGTGGGGGGGCGTCGAGCCCAAAAACATTCAGTACTTC. Its protein product is CASSLEWGGVEPKNIQYF. The chain has TRBV7-9 and TRBJ2-4, with D tentatively TRBD2 (7 bases). This CDR3 spans 18 amino acids. Germline lookup yields CDR1 SEHNR and CDR2 FQNEAQ (reference sequence). The germline V and J ends were trimmed by 1 base and 2 bases, with 18 bases remaining between them.

This clone was detected a few times. The V and J genes are TRBV6-6 and TRBJ1-2; weak D call: TRBD1 (5 bases). The germline V and J ends were trimmed by 4 bases and 8 bases, with 14 bases remaining between them. Germline values: CDR1 MNHNY, CDR2 SVGAGI (reference sequence). The CDR3 is 13 amino acids. In DNA, the CDR3 is TGTGCCAGCAGTTTGACGAGAACAGGAGGCTACACCTTC. Translation gives CASSLTRTGGYTF.

This clone is judged medium-sized. This chain links TRBV5-6 with TRBJ2-3, with 11 bases lining up with TRBD2. V was pared by 4 bases and J by 5 bases, with 9 bases of the junction left unmatched. The CDR3 has 16 amino acids. CDR1 is SGHDT, CDR2 YYEEEE, per germline. DNA of the CDR3: TGTGCCAGCAGCGGATTAGCGGGGGGGCCGGGAGATACGCAGTATTTT. Its protein product is CASSGLAGGPGDTQYF.

This clone has a handful of counts. The chain recombines TRBV7-9 with TRBJ1-4, with TRBD1 identical over 7 bases. V lost 4 bases and J lost 3; bases outside the gene matches: 5. The germline gives CDR1 SEHNR, CDR2 FQNEAQ (reference sequence). The CDR3 contains 15 residues. The CDR3 is CASSSPGTANEKLFF. The DNA for the CDR3 is TGTGCCAGCAGCTCCCCCGGGACAGCTAATGAAAAACTGTTTTTT.

The chain employs TRBV6-5 and TRBJ2-5; TRBD2 aligns across 7 bases. V lost 2 bases, J lost 3 bases, and 3 bases stayed unmatched. The CDR3 contains 14 residues. Germline V lookup: CDR1 MNHEY, CDR2 SVGAGI. CDR3 DNA: TGTGCCAGCAGTTACACTAGCGTAAAAGAGACCCAGTACTTC. This sequence encodes CASSYTSVKETQYF.

This chain connects TRBV13 to TRBJ1-3; no clear D. V gave up 4 bases and J gave up 2 bases, with 6 bases separating them. From germline, CDR1 is PRHDT and CDR2 FYEKMQ (reference sequence). The CDR3 runs to 13 residues. In nucleotides, the CDR3 is TGTGCCAGCAGCTACTTACCTGGAAACACCATATATTTT. This gives the protein CASSYLPGNTIYF.

This clone was recorded a few times. This chain links TRBV15 with TRBJ1-2; 7 bases agree with TRBD1. Germline V gives CDR1 LNHNV, CDR2 YYDKDF (reference sequence). This CDR3 region has 18 residues. J gave up 2 bases and V 6 bases, and 18 bases lay outside the gene matches. CDR3 region: CATSTDREFQTGNYGYTF. CDR3 DNA: TGTGCCACCAGTACCGATAGGGAGTTCCAGACAGGGAACTATGGCTACACCTTC.

The chain joins TRBV13 to TRBJ2-3, with TRBD2 identical over 8 bases. The CDR3 totals 14 residues. CDR1 and CDR2 (germline): PRHDT, FYEKMQ (reference sequence). The ends lost 5 bases at V and 5 bases at J; junction bases unmatched: 6. CDR3 sequence: CASSPGLAIDTQYF. The CDR3 DNA reads as TGTGCCAGCAGCCCAGGACTAGCCATAGATACGCAGTATTTT.

This clone came up a few times. This chain links TRBV27 with TRBJ2-3, with TRBD2 matching over 8 bases. This CDR3 has 12 amino acids. V lost 6 bases to trimming and J lost 8 bases; unmatched junction nucleotides: 4. Germline V gene sequence: CDR1 MNHEY, CDR2 SMNVEV (reference sequence). CDR3 bases: TGTGCCAGCAGCCTACGGGGGGGTACGCAGTATTTT. Encoded protein: CASSLRGGTQYF.

This clone was counted between two and nine times. V gene TRBV19 combines with J gene TRBJ2-2; 11 bases align to TRBD2. V was clipped by 8 bases and J by 4 bases; unmatched bases: 6. This CDR3 has 15 residues. From germline, CDR1 is LNHDA and CDR2 SQIVND (reference sequence). CDR3 region: CASELAGGVTGELFF. CDR3 bases: TGTGCCAGTGAATTAGCGGGGGGGGTCACCGGGGAGCTGTTTTTT.

This clone showed up just a few times. The chain combines TRBV11-3 with TRBJ2-7; D perhaps matches TRBD2 (5 bases). Deletions cut 7 bases from V and 9 bases from J, with 19 bases between. Germline CDR1 reads SGHNT; CDR2 reads YENEEA. CDR3 size: 13 residues. Written as DNA, the CDR3 is TGTGCCAGCACCCGGACTGAGGATATCCGGCAGTACGTC. Protein product: CASTRTEDIRQYV.

This chain uses TRBV5-5 with TRBJ1-1; D remains unclear. Germline V gene lookup returns CDR1 SGHKS and CDR2 YYEKEE (reference sequence). Trimming took 0 bases from V and 0 from J, leaving 6 bases between them. The CDR3 runs to 14 residues. CDR3 sequence reads: CASSLGLMNTEAFF. The DNA for the CDR3 is TGTGCCAGCAGCTTGGGGCTTATGAACACTGAAGCTTTCTTT.

This clone showed up just a few times. The chain uses TRBV7-2 and TRBJ2-3, with 12 bases matching TRBD1. This CDR3 region has 16 residues. Trimming at V came to 1 base and at J to 3 bases, leaving 2 bases not matched to a gene. CDR1 and CDR2 (germline): SGHTA, FQGNSA. CDR3 sequence reads: CASSLVGQGATDTQYF. The CDR3, as DNA: TGTGCCAGCAGCTTAGTGGGACAGGGGGCGACAGATACGCAGTATTTT. Full variable domain (rest looked up from reference TRBV7-2 and TRBJ2-3): GAGVSQSPSNKVTEKGKDVELRCDPISGHTALYWYRQSLGQGLEFLIYFQGNSAPDKSGLPSDRFSAERTGGSVSTLTIQRTQQEDSAVYLCASSLVGQGATDTQYFGPGTRLTVL.

This clone has a handful of counts. The V call is TRBV28, the J call TRBJ1-5, with 11 nucleotides matching TRBD1. CDR3 length: 16 amino acids. The J segment lost 4 bases and the V segment lost 4 bases, leaving 6 bases of the junction unmatched. Germline lookup yields CDR1 MDHEN and CDR2 SYDVKM. The CDR3 nucleotides read TGTGCCAGCAGTTCTATGGACAGGGGGCTGAATCAGCCCCAGCATTTT. Protein product: CASSSMDRGLNQPQHF. The variable domain in full, with the rest retrieved from reference TRBV28 and TRBJ1-5, is DVKVTQSSRYLVKRTGEKVFLECVQDMDHENMFWYRQDPGLGLRLIYFSYDVKMKEKGDIPEGYSVSREKKERFSLILESASTNQTSMYLCASSSMDRGLNQPQHFGDGTRLSIL.

This clone turned up a few times. This chain connects TRBV7-8 to TRBJ1-4; D is uncertain. The CDR3 has 16 residues. V lost 5 bases and J lost 0, with 13 bases in between. Looked up from germline, CDR1 is SGHVS and CDR2 is FQNEAQ. The chain's CDR3 is CASSTSYEATNEKLFF. CDR3 DNA sequence: TGTGCCAGCAGCACCTCCTATGAGGCAACTAATGAAAAACTGTTTTTT.

The chain combines TRBV7-9 with TRBJ1-6; D is uncertain. CDR3 length: 17 amino acids. The ends were cut back, 7 bases at V and 7 bases at J, with 23 bases in the middle. Germline CDR1 and CDR2: SEHNR and FQNEAQ (reference sequence). CDR3 DNA: TGTGCCAGCACCCACCTCCCGGGAGACACTAAGAATTCACCCCTCCACTTT. Protein product: CASTHLPGDTKNSPLHF.

The chain has TRBV10-2 and TRBJ2-5, with TRBD2 matching over 7 bases. Germline V gene data show CDR1 as WSHSY and CDR2 as SAAADI. Losses at the gene ends were 6 bases for V and 7 bases for J; bases not matched to a gene: 17. This CDR3 is 16 amino acids long. This CDR3 is CASRPYGTRGGGTQYF. The CDR3, as DNA: TGCGCCAGCAGACCCTACGGGACTCGGGGCGGGGGGACCCAGTACTTC.

This CDR3 reads CAISGPMDSAYEQYV. In DNA, the CDR3 is TGTGCCATCAGTGGCCCTATGGACAGCGCCTACGAGCAGTACGTC. The V call is TRBV10-3, the J call TRBJ2-7, with D possibly being TRBD1 (6 bases). This CDR3 region has 15 residues. V was pared by 4 bases and J by 2 bases, with 15 bases between. Germline V lookup: CDR1 ENHRY, CDR2 SYGVKD.

The chain employs TRBV19 and TRBJ1-2; D is undetermined. The ends were cut back, 1 base at V and 2 bases at J, with 11 bases in the middle. CDR3 length: 15 amino acids. Germline-derived CDR1 and CDR2 are LNHDA and SQIVND (reference sequence). The CDR3 nucleotides are TGTGCCAGTAGTATAGTTGGAGGGATGAACTATGGCTACACCTTC. This gives the protein CASSIVGGMNYGYTF.